The following is a TCR beta chain sequence with its context. This entry belongs to a study of blood T cell repertoires in COVID-19. Study-wide context: Sites across the United States, Italy and Spain contributed samples from acute and convalescent COVID-19. Sources were T cells, B-cell-depleted T cells, or PBMCs; the material itself was cDNA or gDNA.

The table came from immunoSEQ multiplex PCR; TCRdb's copy has only in-frame clones and leaves some out. This sample has more than 55,000 clones; 82% occur once, and the top ten carry 8.5% to 10%. CDR1 SGHRS and CDR2 YFSETQ come from the germline V gene. Trimming took 4 bases from V and 4 from J; bases not matched to a gene: 12. The CDR3 sequence is 19 residues long. The TCR sequence derives from a woman at least 80 years old with acute or convalescent COVID-19. Sample: peripheral blood. V gene TRBV5-1 combines with J gene TRBJ2-6; 12 bases match TRBD1. The CDR3 nucleotides read TGCGCCAGCAGCAGGCTGGGACAGGGGGCTTCGGGCGGGGCCAACGTCCTGACTTTC. Protein product: CASSRLGQGASGGANVLTF.